This T cell receptor beta chain was captured in a study of T cells in Graves' hyperthyroidism and ophthalmopathy. Across the whole study: Blood was drawn when the patient was first diagnosed and still untreated.

Absence of ophthalmopathy progression within 18 months defined stable Graves' hyperthyroidism. The TCR beta CDR3 regions underwent amplification using RNA transcripts as the source. First-round RT-PCR targeting the TCR CDR3 was performed with the HTBI primer set. TCRdb passed the multiplex PCR reads through MiXCR, listing each CDR3 protein once. Of approximately 200,000 distinct CDR3 sequences listed, 15% to 20% were seen once; the top ten hold roughly 44%. This CDR3 spans 14 amino acids. The germline V gene has CDR1 DFQATT and CDR2 SNEGSKA (reference sequence). Between the trimmed V and J ends, which lost 0 bases and 0 bases, there was a span of 7 bases. The study, taken as a whole, reports: Most clonotypes expanded in the thyroid (above 0.001) were also present in blood.

In its sample, this clonotype was seen many times. What it binds is unknown. The receptor was derived from a man aged 35 to 55 with Graves' hyperthyroidism. The chain is built from TRBV20-1 and TRBJ2-3; a weak D match, TRBD1 (5 bases). The specimen sequenced was blood. The CDR3 here is CSARDRGSTDTQYF. The CDR3 coding sequence is TGCAGTGCTAGAGATAGGGGCAGCACAGATACGCAGTATTTT.